Presented here are 14 T cell receptor beta chains from one specimen sequenced in a study of blood T cells in healthy people across ages. Together with a sample-barcoded 5' primer, a J-beta primer mix was included in a second PCR lasting about 6 to 11 cycles. TCRdb re-called the 5' RACE reads with MiXCR, one entry per CDR3 protein. The sample includes fewer than 2,000,000 distinct CDR3 sequences, roughly 32% of them seen just once. Source material: blood. Receptor source: a woman between 25 and 40 years old in good health.

In its sample, this clonotype was seen a few times. For the CDR3, the DNA is TGCAGTGCTAGAAGGCCAGGGCTGAAGGATACGCAGTATTTT. Its translation: CSARRPGLKDTQYF. This rearrangement joins TRBV20-1 to TRBJ2-3; perhaps TRBD1 as D (5 bases). Trimming took off 2 bases at V and 6 bases at J, with 15 bases between the two ends. This CDR3 has 14 residues. CDR1 and CDR2 from the germline V gene are DFQATT and SNEGSKA (reference sequence).

The V gene is TRBV28, the J gene TRBJ2-1, with D possibly being TRBD1 (6 bases). Germline loops: CDR1 MDHEN, CDR2 SYDVKM. V was trimmed by 7 bases and J by 2 bases, leaving 12 bases between them. The CDR3 covers 14 residues. This CDR3 reads CASISGQTYNEQFF. The CDR3 DNA reads as TGTGCCAGCATTTCAGGACAGACCTACAATGAGCAGTTCTTC.

This clonotype has at least ten counts. CDR3 amino acids: CSAFRSYEQYF. CDR3 DNA sequence: TGCAGTGCTTTCCGGTCCTACGAGCAGTACTTC. V usage is TRBV20-1 and J usage is TRBJ2-7; D is unclear. Between the trimmed V and J ends, which lost 5 bases and 1 base, there was a span of 6 bases. Germline-derived CDR1 and CDR2 are DFQATT and SNEGSKA (reference sequence). This CDR3 comprises 11 residues.

This clonotype was seen a single time. The chain carries TRBV5-1 and TRBJ2-1; D not certain. With 2 bases removed from V and 7 bases from J, the gap between germline ends came to 16 bases. In germline, CDR1 is SGHRS, CDR2 YFSETQ. This CDR3 contains 15 residues. The CDR3: CASSFQVAGINEQFF. CDR3 coding DNA: TGCGCCAGCAGCTTCCAGGTGGCAGGAATTAATGAGCAGTTCTTC.

DNA of the CDR3: TGTGCCAGCAGTTACTCTCCCAAGGGCCTTGATACGCAGTATTTT. It translates to CASSYSPKGLDTQYF. V gene TRBV6-5 combines with J gene TRBJ2-3; D is unresolved. The CDR3 has 15 residues. Germline V gene sequence: CDR1 MNHEY, CDR2 SVGAGI. With 0 bases removed from V and 6 bases from J, the gap between germline ends came to 13 bases.

The chain has TRBV7-8 and TRBJ2-7; TRBD2 aligns across 7 bases. The CDR3 has 14 amino acids. V dropped 3 bases and J dropped 0; count of bases not matched to a gene: 2. Germline values: CDR1 SGHVS, CDR2 FQNEAQ. The CDR3, as DNA: TGTGCCAGCAGCTTGACTAGCAGCTCCTACGAGCAGTACTTC. Protein: CASSLTSSSYEQYF.

The V and J genes are TRBV7-6 and TRBJ1-2; 10 nucleotides align to TRBD1. CDR3 size: 14 residues. Germline V gene sequence: CDR1 SGHVS, CDR2 FNYEAQ. Germline trimming cut 6 bases from V and 8 bases from J; bases unmatched to any gene: 9. CDR3 coding DNA: TGTGCCAGCAGTTTGGGGACAGGGGAGGGCGGCTACACCTTC. It yields the protein CASSLGTGEGGYTF.

This clonotype was observed a handful of times. The chain uses TRBV7-9 and TRBJ1-6; possible D gene TRBD1, 6 bases. V shed 4 bases and J shed 11 bases, with 24 bases lying between them. The CDR3 sequence is 17 residues long. Germline CDR1 and CDR2: SEHNR and FQNEAQ (reference sequence). As DNA, the CDR3 is TGTGCCAGCAGCTGGCGGTCCCAAACAGGGAATTGCCCACCCCTCCACTTT. Translation: CASSWRSQTGNCPPLHF.

This chain connects TRBV2 to TRBJ2-5, with D tentatively TRBD1 (5 bases). The CDR3 covers 14 residues. Germline-derived CDR1 and CDR2 are SNHLY and FYNNEI. V was pared by 4 bases and J by 5 bases, with 14 bases between. The chain's CDR3 is CASSGTGEKETQYF. CDR3 in DNA: TGTGCCAGCAGTGGCACAGGCGAGAAGGAGACCCAGTACTTC.

This clonotype was seen only a few times. The chain has TRBV20-1 and TRBJ1-5; 8 bases match TRBD1. V gave up 2 bases and J gave up 6 bases; unmatched junction bases: 6. This CDR3 spans 14 amino acids. Germline CDR1 DFQATT, CDR2 SNEGSKA (reference sequence). The CDR3 reads CSARQGAPGQPQHF. The DNA of the CDR3 is TGCAGTGCTAGACAGGGGGCGCCGGGTCAGCCCCAGCATTTT.

The chain employs TRBV20-1 and TRBJ2-1; no definite D call. This CDR3 has 11 residues. In germline, CDR1 is DFQATT, CDR2 SNEGSKA (reference sequence). Trimming shortened V by 6 bases and J by 8 bases, and 11 bases separated the two germline ends. The CDR3 DNA reads as TGCAGTGCAAAGACTCTCCATGAGCAGTTCTTC. As protein: CSAKTLHEQFF.

This clonotype was observed a few times. The rearrangement uses TRBV12-5 and TRBJ2-7; possible D gene TRBD2, 7 bases. CDR1 is LGHNT and CDR2 is FRNRAP in the germline V gene. The CDR3 is made up of 16 amino acids. Trimming cost V 1 base and J 3 bases, with 16 bases left between them. The CDR3 loop is CASGLATGTILYEQYF. The DNA for the CDR3 is TGTGCTAGTGGTTTGGCCACAGGGACTATTCTCTACGAGCAGTACTTC. Full variable domain (missing parts from reference TRBV12-5 and TRBJ2-7): DARVTQTPRHKVTEMGQEVTMRCQPILGHNTVFWYRQTMMQGLELLAYFRNRAPLDDSGMPKDRFSAEMPDATLATLKIQPSEPRDSAVYFCASGLATGTILYEQYFGPGTRLTVT.

This clonotype was detected a few times. J is TRBJ1-2 and V is TRBV27; 11 nucleotides match TRBD1. This CDR3 spans 17 amino acids. Germline assignment: CDR1 MNHEY and CDR2 SMNVEV (reference sequence). The J segment lost 4 bases and the V segment lost 5 bases, leaving 12 bases of the junction unmatched. The DNA for the CDR3 is TGTGCCAGCAGTCCCGGACAGGGGGCCAACCCTGTCTATGGCTACACCTTC. Protein product: CASSPGQGANPVYGYTF.

The chain combines TRBV7-9 with TRBJ1-1, with D unresolved. This CDR3 spans 14 amino acids. In germline, CDR1 is SEHNR, CDR2 FQNEAQ (reference sequence). Trimming took off 4 bases at V and 3 bases at J, with 12 bases between the two ends. The CDR3, as DNA: TGTGCCAGCAGCTGCTTTGGCGGGGACACTGAAGCTTTCTTT. This sequence encodes CASSCFGGDTEAFF. Looking up the rest from reference TRBV7-9 and TRBJ1-1 gives the full variable domain: DTGVSQNPRHKITKRGQNVTFRCDPISEHNRLYWYRQTLGQGPEFLTYFQNEAQLEKSRLLSDRFSAERPKGSFSTLEIQRTEQGDSAMYLCASSCFGGDTEAFFGQGTRLTVV.